These 32 T cell receptor beta chains originate from one sample sequenced in a study of shared clonotypes between healthy human individuals. CD8 cells regarded as naive lacked CD45RO, were positively chosen for CCR7, and omitted terminally differentiated effector memory CD45RA+ cells. Assay used: immunoSEQ multiplex PCR; TCRdb lists only in-frame clones, some missing. The top ten hold around 1% of the sample, which has nearly 2 million clones, about 95% seen once. Sequencing was done on a sample of naive CD8+ T cells sorted from blood. The receptor set was obtained from a man aged 18 to 30 in good health.

V gene TRBV7-9 combines with J gene TRBJ2-7, with D tentatively TRBD2 (5 bases). The CDR3 totals 13 residues. Trimming took off 5 bases at V and 3 bases at J, with 11 bases between the two ends. Germline V CDR1 and CDR2: SEHNR, FQNEAQ (reference sequence). The DNA for the CDR3 is TGTGCCAGCAGCCCCGGAGAGGGCTACGAGCAGTACTTC. Translated: CASSPGEGYEQYF.

V usage is TRBV4-1 and J usage is TRBJ2-3; D might be TRBD2 (7 bases). This CDR3 spans 18 amino acids. The germline V gene has CDR1 MGHRA and CDR2 YSYEKL. Trimming cost V 0 bases and J 2 bases, with 18 bases left between them. In DNA form, the CDR3 reads TGCGCCAGCAGCCAAGATTGGGGGGCGGGGGCCTACACAGATACGCAGTATTTT. It yields the protein CASSQDWGAGAYTDTQYF.

V and J are TRBV7-2 and TRBJ2-1; D not resolved. There are 15 residues in the CDR3. V lost 1 base to trimming and J lost 4 bases, with 11 bases between them. Germline CDR1 reads SGHTA; CDR2 reads FQGNSA. The CDR3 DNA reads TGTGCCAGCAGCTTAGTAGGAGAACCATACAATGAGCAGTTCTTC. Residues: CASSLVGEPYNEQFF.

This chain connects TRBV10-2 to TRBJ2-3; 7 nucleotides align to TRBD2. There are 14 residues in the CDR3. The V and J ends lost 6 bases and 4 bases, in that order; junction bases with no gene match: 7. From germline, CDR1 is WSHSY and CDR2 SAAADI. The CDR3 spells CASSHGGTADTQYF. CDR3 DNA sequence: TGCGCCAGCAGCCACGGGGGGACGGCAGATACGCAGTATTTT.

This chain connects TRBV19 to TRBJ2-7; D gene uncertain. The V and J ends lost 7 bases and 2 bases respectively, with 9 bases between them. Germline assignment: CDR1 LNHDA and CDR2 SQIVND (reference sequence). The CDR3 has 12 residues. In DNA form, the CDR3 reads TGTGCCAGTAAAGGGTACGCCTACGAGCAGTACTTC. As protein: CASKGYAYEQYF.

The V and J genes are TRBV5-1 and TRBJ2-7; 8 bases map to TRBD2. This CDR3 spans 12 amino acids. Trimming cost V 4 bases and J 6 bases; bases outside gene matches: 3. Per the germline V gene, CDR1 is SGHRS and CDR2 is YFSETQ. The CDR3 spells CASSGGTSEQYF. The CDR3 nucleotides read TGCGCCAGCAGCGGAGGGACTAGCGAGCAGTACTTC.

The chain combines TRBV5-1 with TRBJ2-2; D is uncertain. Trimming removed 4 bases at V and 1 base at J, with 14 bases between. This CDR3 has 16 amino acids. Germline assignment: CDR1 SGHRS and CDR2 YFSETQ. Written as DNA, the CDR3 is TGCGCCAGCAGCCCTGGAGTCGATTTGAACACCGGGGAGCTGTTTTTT. Translated, it gives CASSPGVDLNTGELFF.

The chain uses TRBV5-6 and TRBJ2-7, with D hard to call. Trimming removed 0 bases at V and 5 bases at J, with 12 bases between. Germline V gene lookup returns CDR1 SGHDT and CDR2 YYEEEE. CDR3 length: 14 residues. The CDR3 DNA is TGTGCCAGCAGCTTGGCAGGTCGGACCGACGAGCAGTACTTC. This sequence encodes CASSLAGRTDEQYF. The full variable domain, completed using reference TRBV5-6 and TRBJ2-7, is DAGVTQSPTHLIKTRGQQVTLRCSPKSGHDTVSWYQQALGQGPQFIFQYYEEEERQRGNFPDRFSGHQFPNYSSELNVNALLLGDSALYLCASSLAGRTDEQYFGPGTRLTVT.

J is TRBJ2-7 and V is TRBV15; either TRBD1 or TRBD2 may supply D (5 bases each). Trimming took off 4 bases at V and 7 bases at J, with 11 bases between the two ends. CDR3 length: 12 residues. Germline CDR1 LNHNV, CDR2 YYDKDF (reference sequence). The CDR3, as DNA: TGTGCCACCAGCAAGGGGAGTGCTGAGCAGTACTTC. It translates to CATSKGSAEQYF.

The chain links TRBV19 to TRBJ2-5; the match to TRBD1 covers 12 bases. J gave up 5 bases and V 5 bases, and 3 bases lay outside the gene matches. This CDR3 is built from 14 residues. Per germline, CDR1 LNHDA and CDR2 SQIVND (reference sequence). Written as DNA, the CDR3 is TGTGCCAGTAGTGGGACAGGGGGCTGGGAGACCCAGTACTTC. It specifies CASSGTGGWETQYF.

The chain couples TRBV13 to TRBJ1-1; D may be TRBD1 (6 bases). Germline lookup yields CDR1 PRHDT and CDR2 FYEKMQ (reference sequence). The CDR3 has 15 amino acids. V lost 2 bases to trimming and J lost 4 bases, with 14 bases between them. CDR3 coding DNA: TGTGCCAGCAGCTTACCAGGGGTGGGGGGCACTGAAGCTTTCTTT. Its translation is CASSLPGVGGTEAFF.

The chain uses TRBV28 and TRBJ2-5, with D unclear. This CDR3 is built from 12 residues. Per the germline V gene, CDR1 is MDHEN and CDR2 is SYDVKM. Trimming pared 3 bases from V and 1 base from J, leaving 3 bases between. The CDR3 nucleotides read TGTGCCAGCAGTTTTTCCCAAGAGACCCAGTACTTC. It translates to CASSFSQETQYF.

This clone was detected a few times. The chain couples TRBV7-2 to TRBJ2-2; D may be TRBD2 (5 bases). In germline, CDR1 is SGHTA, CDR2 FQGNSA. The CDR3 runs to 15 residues. Trimming left V 1 base short and J 7 bases short, with 13 bases between. The CDR3 loop is CASSLEDYPIGELFF. In DNA form, the CDR3 reads TGTGCCAGCAGCTTAGAAGACTATCCCATCGGGGAGCTGTTTTTT.

The chain employs TRBV28 and TRBJ2-2, with TRBD1 identical over 7 bases. The CDR3 loop spans 16 amino acids. J was trimmed by 1 base and V by 5 bases; bases with no gene match: 7. The germline gives CDR1 MDHEN, CDR2 SYDVKM. CDR3 sequence reads: CASSPPWTGNTGELFF. The CDR3 DNA reads TGTGCCAGCAGTCCCCCCTGGACAGGGAACACCGGGGAGCTGTTTTTT.

The chain links TRBV5-4 to TRBJ1-2; D possibly corresponds to TRBD1 (5 bases). This CDR3 comprises 16 residues. CDR1 is SGHNT, CDR2 YYREEE, per germline (reference sequence). Trimming removed 3 bases at V and 5 bases at J, with 20 bases between. CDR3 DNA sequence: TGTGCCAGCAGCTCCCCCCCAGGGACCCTGGAATATGGCTACACCTTC. This encodes CASSSPPGTLEYGYTF.

V is TRBV28 and J is TRBJ2-6; D is unresolved. This CDR3 region has 18 residues. Germline lookup yields CDR1 MDHEN and CDR2 SYDVKM. The germline V and J ends were trimmed by 2 bases and 0 bases, with 14 bases remaining between them. The CDR3 sequence is CASSLPAVMDSGANVLTF. As DNA, the CDR3 is TGTGCCAGCAGTTTACCGGCAGTTATGGACTCTGGGGCCAACGTCCTGACTTTC.

The sample holds a few counts of this clone. The rearrangement uses TRBV6-6 and TRBJ1-6; D is possibly TRBD1 (5 bases). The CDR3 has 16 residues. Germline CDR1 reads MNHNY; CDR2 reads SVGAGI (reference sequence). The V end was cut by 7 bases, the J end by 3 bases, with 16 bases between. CDR3 bases: TGTGCCAGCATCCAGGAGGGGTCCCACTATAATTCACCCCTCCACTTT. Protein product: CASIQEGSHYNSPLHF.

The chain recombines TRBV9 with TRBJ1-2, with no clear D. Germline CDR1 is SGDLS and CDR2 is YYNGEE. The length of the CDR3 is 15 residues. Deletions cut 3 bases from V and 8 bases from J, with 20 bases between. As DNA, the CDR3 is TGTGCCAGCAGCGCCCCACCCGGGTGGGTTTGGGGCTACACCTTC. It encodes CASSAPPGWVWGYTF.

The V and J genes are TRBV6-6 and TRBJ2-7; tentatively, D is TRBD2 (6 bases). V was shortened by 5 bases and J by 3 bases, with 8 bases between the two germline ends. The CDR3 totals 12 residues. CDR1 MNHNY and CDR2 SVGAGI come from the germline V gene (reference sequence). CDR3 coding DNA: TGTGCCAGCAGTGAGGAGGGCTACGAGCAGTACTTC. Translation: CASSEEGYEQYF.

The chain recombines TRBV6-1 with TRBJ2-7; 12 bases fit TRBD2. CDR1 and CDR2 from the germline V gene are MNHNS and SASEGT. With V trimmed by 6 bases and J by 6 bases, 3 bases remained unmatched. This CDR3 region has 13 residues. The CDR3 region has the DNA TGTGCCAGCAGGCTAGCGGGAGGGCCCGAGCAGTACTTC. It yields the protein CASRLAGGPEQYF.

The chain couples TRBV29-1 to TRBJ2-1, with 11 nucleotides matching TRBD2. Trimming took 0 bases from V and 1 from J; bases not matched to a gene: 11. The length of the CDR3 is 19 residues. Per germline, CDR1 SQVTM and CDR2 ANQGSEA. The CDR3 spells CSVEDEEEPSGGSYNEQFF. Written as DNA, the CDR3 is TGCAGCGTTGAAGATGAAGAGGAGCCTAGCGGGGGGTCCTACAATGAGCAGTTCTTC.

The chain couples TRBV6-1 to TRBJ1-4; 7 nucleotides match TRBD1. The CDR3 is made up of 15 amino acids. The trim removed 1 base at V and 5 bases at J, leaving 4 bases unmatched. Per the germline V gene, CDR1 is MNHNS and CDR2 is SASEGT. The CDR3 loop is CASSEGDSTNEKLFF. The CDR3, as DNA: TGTGCCAGCAGTGAAGGGGACAGCACCAATGAAAAACTGTTTTTT.

The chain recombines TRBV10-1 with TRBJ2-7, with 8 positions matching TRBD1. Unmatched junction bases numbered 9, after V lost 2 bases and J lost 3 bases. The CDR3 is made up of 16 amino acids. The germline V gene has CDR1 WNHNN and CDR2 SYGVQD (reference sequence). The CDR3 here is CASSEGTGMLDYEQYF. CDR3 bases: TGCGCCAGCAGTGAGGGGACAGGAATGTTGGACTACGAGCAGTACTTC.

V gene TRBV4-1 combines with J gene TRBJ2-1, with D possibly TRBD1 on 5 matching bases. Trimming cost V 3 bases and J 7 bases, with 10 bases left between them. Germline CDR1 is MGHRA and CDR2 is YSYEKL. The CDR3 loop spans 13 amino acids. DNA for the CDR3: TGCGCCAGCAGCCAGCAGGGAATGAATGAGCAGTTCTTC. It translates to CASSQQGMNEQFF.

The DNA for the CDR3 is TGTGCCAGCAGTTATGGGGGTAATGGAGAGACCCAGTACTTC. It is translated as CASSYGGNGETQYF. This chain links TRBV6-6 with TRBJ2-5; D is perhaps TRBD1 or TRBD2 (5 bases each). CDR3 length equals 14 residues. Per the germline V gene, CDR1 is MNHNY and CDR2 is SVGAGI (reference sequence). V lost 3 bases, J lost 4 bases, and 12 bases lay in between.

The V call is TRBV27, the J call TRBJ2-7; 8 bases match TRBD1. The trim removed 4 bases at V and 2 bases at J, leaving 4 bases unmatched. CDR1 is MNHEY, CDR2 SMNVEV, per germline (reference sequence). The CDR3 loop spans 14 amino acids. The CDR3 coding sequence is TGTGCCAGCAGTTGGGCGACAGGGGCCTACGAGCAGTACTTC. Its protein is CASSWATGAYEQYF.

This rearrangement joins TRBV5-6 to TRBJ1-2, with D possibly TRBD1 on 5 matching bases. V was pared by 2 bases and J by 4 bases, with 12 bases between. CDR1 is SGHDT and CDR2 is YYEEEE in the germline V gene. The CDR3 consists of 14 residues. The CDR3 is CASSLSRVLYGYTF. DNA for the CDR3: TGTGCCAGCAGCTTATCCAGGGTCCTCTATGGCTACACCTTC.

V usage is TRBV6-5 and J usage is TRBJ2-2; TRBD1 agrees at 8 bases. Trimming took 5 bases from V and 6 from J; bases not matched to a gene: 5. The CDR3 extends over 14 amino acids. Germline CDR1 reads MNHEY; CDR2 reads SVGAGI. CDR3 sequence reads: CASSHDRGAGELFF. CDR3 DNA sequence: TGTGCCAGCAGTCATGACAGGGGAGCCGGGGAGCTGTTTTTT.

Comments on this clone: The same CDR3 is also encoded by other DNA sequences in this sample. This sequence joins TRBV6-5 and TRBJ2-7; D is unresolved. CDR3 length: 13 amino acids. Germline V gene data show CDR1 as MNHEY and CDR2 as SVGAGI. Trimming took off 0 bases at V and 5 bases at J, with 8 bases between the two ends. In DNA, the CDR3 is TGTGCCAGCAGTTACTCGAAGGGAAACGAGCAGTACTTC. Translating gives CASSYSKGNEQYF.

The rearrangement joins TRBV4-1 to TRBJ2-1, with 10 bases matching TRBD2. With V trimmed by 4 bases and J by 7 bases, 7 bases remained unmatched. The V gene's germline CDR1 is MGHRA and CDR2 YSYEKL. The CDR3 runs 15 residues. The CDR3 here is CASSPGTSVYNEQFF. The CDR3 DNA is TGCGCCAGCAGCCCCGGGACTAGCGTATATAATGAGCAGTTCTTC.

This chain joins TRBV6-1 and TRBJ1-3, with D unclear. This CDR3 has 15 residues. Germline V gene lookup returns CDR1 MNHNS and CDR2 SASEGT. V was clipped by 6 bases and J by 0 bases, with 12 bases between them. As DNA, the CDR3 is TGTGCCAGCAGAGAGGACGGGAGCTCTGGAAACACCATATATTTT. It codes for CASREDGSSGNTIYF.

CDR3 region: CASSLEGQYF. The DNA of the CDR3 is TGTGCCAGCAGCTTAGAAGGACAGTACTTC. This sequence joins TRBV7-9 and TRBJ2-7; D ambiguous. The CDR3 contains 10 residues. Between the trimmed V and J ends, which lost 1 base and 10 bases, there was a span of 5 bases. The germline CDR1 and CDR2 sequences are SEHNR and FQNEAQ (reference sequence).